This entry lists 32 T cell receptor beta chains sequenced from one sample in a study of CD8 T cells in ankylosing spondylitis. Using its own MiXCR run on the 5' RACE reads, TCRdb lists one record per CDR3 protein. The sample shows 36,000 or so distinct CDR3 sequences, 5.5% to 7.5% of them seen only once. The sample taken for sequencing was blood, either unsorted or a sorted T cell fraction (not recorded which). These receptors were obtained from a male donor with ankylosing spondylitis or in good health (not recorded which).

This clonotype was seen at least ten times. V and J are TRBV3-1 and TRBJ1-1; TRBD1 might be the D (5 bases). The V gene's germline CDR1 is LGHDT and CDR2 YNNKEL (reference sequence). The CDR3 totals 17 residues. Trimming pared 4 bases from V and 1 base from J, leaving 19 bases between. This CDR3 is CASSPIGASLGNTEAFF. CDR3 DNA sequence: TGTGCCAGCAGCCCGATAGGGGCGTCCTTGGGGAACACTGAAGCTTTCTTT.

There are many counts of this clonotype. The chain has TRBV7-9 and TRBJ2-5; 8 positions match TRBD2. Germline V CDR1 and CDR2: SEHNR, FQNEAQ (reference sequence). V gave up 4 bases and J gave up 7 bases; unmatched junction bases: 5. CDR3 length: 13 residues. This chain's CDR3 is CASSSGGVGTQYF. CDR3 nucleotides: TGTGCCAGCAGCTCGGGGGGGGTTGGGACCCAGTACTTC.

By share, this clonotype counts as medium-sized. The chain couples TRBV7-3 to TRBJ2-1; 7 nucleotides match TRBD2. CDR1 is SGHTA, CDR2 FQGTGA, per germline. V lost 5 bases, J lost 8 bases, and 12 bases stayed unmatched. This CDR3 is 15 amino acids long. The CDR3: CASSPGGEGPYEQFF. The CDR3 coding sequence is TGTGCCAGCAGCCCAGGTGGGGAGGGCCCCTATGAGCAGTTCTTC.

This clonotype has a count of ten or more. V and J are TRBV5-1 and TRBJ2-7; TRBD2 might be the D (6 bases). Germline V gene lookup returns CDR1 SGHRS and CDR2 YFSETQ. This CDR3 is 16 amino acids long. Trimming stripped 0 bases from V and 6 bases from J, with 19 bases between. The CDR3 sequence is CASSLGGLEGTIEQYF. The DNA for the CDR3 is TGCGCCAGCAGCTTGGGGGGCTTGGAGGGAACCATCGAGCAGTACTTC.

This clonotype was counted ten times or more. The chain has TRBV7-2 and TRBJ2-1; D not certain. The CDR3 sequence is 14 residues long. V lost 4 bases, J lost 6 bases, and 13 bases lay in between. Per the germline V gene, CDR1 is SGHTA and CDR2 is FQGNSA. The CDR3 here is CASSSLGPSNEQFF. CDR3 bases: TGTGCCAGCAGCTCCCTCGGGCCGTCCAATGAGCAGTTCTTC. Looking up the rest from reference TRBV7-2 and TRBJ2-1 gives the full variable domain: GAGVSQSPSNKVTEKGKDVELRCDPISGHTALYWYRQSLGQGLEFLIYFQGNSAPDKSGLPSDRFSAERTGGSVSTLTIQRTQQEDSAVYLCASSSLGPSNEQFFGPGTRLTVL.

Ten or more counts support this clonotype. The chain employs TRBV5-8 and TRBJ1-5; TRBD1 might be the D (6 bases). Germline V gives CDR1 SGHTS, CDR2 YDEGEE. The CDR3 sequence is 15 residues long. Trimming removed 6 bases at V and 2 bases at J, with 15 bases between. The CDR3 DNA reads as TGTGCCAGCACCCCAGGGGTAGGTGGCAATCAGCCCCAGCATTTT. It yields the protein CASTPGVGGNQPQHF.

This clonotype was recorded many times. The rearrangement uses TRBV20-1 and TRBJ1-5, with D perhaps matching TRBD1 (6 bases). Germline CDR1 is DFQATT and CDR2 is SNEGSKA (reference sequence). The CDR3 consists of 14 residues. Trimming removed 1 base at V and 6 bases at J, with 13 bases between. The CDR3 loop is CSARGGAGGQPQHF. The CDR3 nucleotides are TGCAGTGCTAGAGGGGGGGCGGGTGGTCAGCCCCAGCATTTT.

This clonotype was seen at least ten times. The CDR3 DNA reads TGCGCCAGCAGCCCGCCGCCGGGACAGGGGCGTAACTATGGCTACACCTTC. Translating gives CASSPPPGQGRNYGYTF. The V call is TRBV5-1, the J call TRBJ1-2; 10 bases map to TRBD1. Germline CDR1 SGHRS, CDR2 YFSETQ. This CDR3 spans 17 amino acids. J was trimmed by 1 base and V by 4 bases; bases with no gene match: 10.

This clonotype has ten or more counts. This chain uses TRBV27 with TRBJ1-6; D might be TRBD1 (5 bases). Germline assignment: CDR1 MNHEY and CDR2 SMNVEV (reference sequence). The CDR3 spans 14 residues. Trimming pared 4 bases from V and 13 bases from J, leaving 17 bases between. In DNA form, the CDR3 reads TGTGCCAGCAGTTGGGACGCTACCCTAGGGCCCCTCCACTTT. Its translation is CASSWDATLGPLHF.

This clonotype was seen repeatedly, ten times or more. V is TRBV20-1 and J is TRBJ2-1; D possibly corresponds to TRBD2 (5 bases). The germline V gene encodes CDR1 DFQATT and CDR2 SNEGSKA (reference sequence). CDR3 length: 18 residues. V was clipped by 1 base and J by 0 bases, with 19 bases between them. The CDR3 loop reads CSARAISREPSSYNEQFF. In DNA form, the CDR3 reads TGCAGTGCTAGAGCAATATCCCGGGAACCAAGCTCCTACAATGAGCAGTTCTTC.

A remark on this clonotype: A read error may be the cause here, since a much bigger clone is one base away. CDR3 coding DNA: TGTGCCAGCAGCCTATCCGGGACGAACACTAAAGCTTTCTTT. Encoded protein: CASSLSGTNTKAFF. The chain combines TRBV7-9 with TRBJ1-1; tentatively, D is TRBD1 (5 bases). Germline assignment: CDR1 SEHNR and CDR2 FQNEAQ (reference sequence). The length of the CDR3 is 14 residues.

This clonotype was found a few times. The chain employs TRBV2 and TRBJ2-7; the match to TRBD2 covers 8 bases. This CDR3 contains 12 residues. Germline V gene data show CDR1 as SNHLY and CDR2 as FYNNEI. V lost 7 bases and J lost 4; bases outside the gene matches: 3. CDR3 loop: CASKTSAYEQYF. The DNA of the CDR3 is TGTGCCAGCAAGACTAGCGCGTACGAGCAGTACTTC.

This clonotype appeared many times. The gene calls are TRBV19 and TRBJ1-4, with 9 bases aligning to TRBD1. The CDR3 contains 15 residues. Germline V CDR1 and CDR2: LNHDA, SQIVND (reference sequence). J lost 7 bases, V lost 3 bases, and 6 bases had no gene match. CDR3 protein: CASSMYGTGREKLFF. The CDR3 DNA sequence: TGTGCCAGTAGTATGTACGGGACAGGGCGTGAAAAACTGTTTTTT. The complete variable domain, with remaining parts taken from reference TRBV19 and TRBJ1-4, reads DGGITQSPKYLFRKEGQNVTLSCEQNLNHDAMYWYRQDPGQGLRLIYYSQIVNDFQKGDIAEGYSVSREKKESFPLTVTSAQKNPTAFYLCASSMYGTGREKLFFGSGTQLSVL.

The sample holds many counts of this clonotype. This sequence joins TRBV7-6 and TRBJ2-1, with D tentatively TRBD2 (5 bases). Germline assignment: CDR1 SGHVS and CDR2 FNYEAQ. This CDR3 comprises 16 residues. The V and J ends lost 6 bases and 3 bases respectively, with 18 bases between them. CDR3 residues: CASRGWTGSGYNEQFF. The CDR3 nucleotides read TGTGCCAGCAGAGGGTGGACGGGGTCAGGCTACAATGAGCAGTTCTTC.

Many counts were recorded for this clonotype. The chain recombines TRBV5-4 with TRBJ2-5; D ambiguous. V gave up 3 bases and J gave up 5 bases, with 5 bases separating them. The germline V gene has CDR1 SGHNT and CDR2 YYREEE (reference sequence). The CDR3 is made up of 11 amino acids. The CDR3 nucleotides read TGTGCCAGCAGCTCAAGGGAGACCCAGTACTTC. This translates into CASSSRETQYF.

This clonotype came up many times. The chain combines TRBV6-1 with TRBJ2-3; a possible D gene is TRBD2 (6 bases). There are 13 residues in the CDR3. V lost 8 bases, J lost 8 bases, and 17 bases lay in between. Germline CDR1 is MNHNS and CDR2 is SASEGT. CDR3 loop: CASSYAGSGTQYF. The CDR3 bases are TGTGCCAGCTCCTATGCGGGGAGCGGTACGCAGTATTTT.

This clonotype was observed at least ten times. V and J are TRBV4-1 and TRBJ2-7; D could derive from TRBD1 or TRBD2 (5 bases each). Per the germline V gene, CDR1 is MGHRA and CDR2 is YSYEKL. CDR3 length: 13 amino acids. Trimming cost V 3 bases and J 3 bases, with 9 bases left between them. Here the CDR3 DNA reads TGCGCCAGCAGCCAGGGGGACGGCTACGAGCAGTACTTC. It is translated as CASSQGDGYEQYF.

Remarks on this clonotype: Possible read error: a much larger clone is one base away. The V gene is TRBV28, the J gene TRBJ1-6, with a possible D match to TRBD1 (6 bases). This CDR3 contains 15 residues. Trimming stripped 10 bases from V and 9 bases from J, with 22 bases between. CDR1 is MDHEN and CDR2 is SYDVKM in the germline V gene. This CDR3 is CANRAVSVGISPLHF. The CDR3 DNA sequence: TGTGCCAACAGGGCCGTATCGGTTGGGATTTCACCCCTCCACTTT.

There are many counts of this clonotype. This chain joins TRBV24-1 and TRBJ2-5, with TRBD1 matching 12 bases. Trimming cost V 3 bases and J 10 bases; bases outside gene matches: 11. Germline lookup yields CDR1 KGHDR and CDR2 SFDVKD. The CDR3 has 16 amino acids. In nucleotides, the CDR3 is TGTGCCACCAGTGATGCCGGGACAGGGGGCGCCGGGGACCAGTACTTC. This encodes CATSDAGTGGAGDQYF.

This rearrangement joins TRBV20-1 to TRBJ2-6; D possibly corresponds to TRBD1 (6 bases). The germline V gene has CDR1 DFQATT and CDR2 SNEGSKA (reference sequence). Trimming shortened V by 6 bases and J by 9 bases, and 12 bases separated the two germline ends. CDR3 length: 12 amino acids. CDR3 loop: CSARTVGNVLTF. The CDR3 DNA reads TGCAGTGCAAGGACAGTGGGCAACGTCCTGACTTTC.

This clonotype was seen many times. CDR3 nucleotides: TGTGCCAGCAGTGAATCTGCAGAAACGACTGAAGCTTTCTTT. Encoded protein: CASSESAETTEAFF. The rearrangement links TRBV6-4 to TRBJ1-1; D gene unclear. Germline V gives CDR1 MRHNA, CDR2 SNTAGT. The CDR3 covers 14 residues. Between the trimmed V and J ends, which lost 3 bases and 5 bases, there was a span of 13 bases.

This clonotype was seen many times. The chain couples TRBV3-1 to TRBJ2-1; 13 nucleotides match TRBD2. This CDR3 spans 15 amino acids. V was pared by 4 bases and J by 8 bases, with 5 bases of the junction left unmatched. Per the germline V gene, CDR1 is LGHDT and CDR2 is YNNKEL (reference sequence). CDR3: CASSPGTSGEDEQFF. The CDR3 region has the DNA TGTGCCAGCAGCCCCGGGACTAGCGGGGAGGATGAGCAGTTCTTC.

This clonotype occurred many times. This chain connects TRBV28 to TRBJ2-1; D may be TRBD2 (6 bases). There are 15 residues in the CDR3. Trimming removed 3 bases from V and 2 bases from J, with 11 bases in between. Per germline, CDR1 MDHEN and CDR2 SYDVKM. DNA for the CDR3: TGTGCCAGCAGTTTTGAGGCGGGAACCTACAATGAGCAGTTCTTC. It is translated as CASSFEAGTYNEQFF. Full variable domain (rest looked up from reference TRBV28 and TRBJ2-1): DVKVTQSSRYLVKRTGEKVFLECVQDMDHENMFWYRQDPGLGLRLIYFSYDVKMKEKGDIPEGYSVSREKKERFSLILESASTNQTSMYLCASSFEAGTYNEQFFGPGTRLTVL.

This clonotype has a handful of counts. V gene TRBV7-8 combines with J gene TRBJ2-2; weak D call: TRBD2 (6 bases). Germline CDR1 reads SGHVS; CDR2 reads FQNEAQ. The CDR3 has 16 residues. Trimming removed 5 bases at V and 0 bases at J, with 13 bases between. Written as DNA, the CDR3 is TGTGCCAGCAGCGCCGTCTCGGGGGCGAACACCGGGGAGCTGTTTTTT. Its translation is CASSAVSGANTGELFF.

There are many counts of this clonotype. The V gene is TRBV5-1, the J gene TRBJ2-1, with D possibly TRBD1 on 5 matching bases. Germline V gene lookup returns CDR1 SGHRS and CDR2 YFSETQ. The V gene lost 4 bases and the J gene lost 4 bases, with 18 bases spanning the gap. The CDR3 is 16 residues long. This CDR3 reads CASSNGRLGAYNEQFF. CDR3 bases: TGCGCCAGCAGCAATGGACGGCTAGGGGCGTACAATGAGCAGTTCTTC.

This clonotype has ten or more counts. This chain uses TRBV11-2 with TRBJ1-2; D ambiguous. This CDR3 has 18 residues. The ends were cut back, 3 bases at V and 2 bases at J, with 22 bases in the middle. The germline V gene has CDR1 SGHAT and CDR2 FQNNGV. CDR3 sequence: CASSFPEDGDLQNYGYTF. The DNA of the CDR3 is TGTGCCAGCAGCTTCCCGGAGGACGGAGACCTCCAGAACTATGGCTACACCTTC.

This clonotype has at least ten counts. The chain has TRBV18 and TRBJ1-6, with D uncertain. The CDR3 contains 16 residues. Germline assignment: CDR1 KGHSH and CDR2 LQKENI. V gave up 3 bases and J gave up 8 bases, with 17 bases separating them. The CDR3 spells CASSPVESAYDSPLHF. The CDR3 coding sequence is TGTGCCAGCTCACCCGTAGAGTCGGCCTACGATTCACCCCTCCACTTT.

This clonotype is categorized as medium-sized. This chain joins TRBV7-9 and TRBJ2-2, with D tentatively TRBD2 (5 bases). CDR3 length: 16 amino acids. The V end lost 1 base, the J end lost 5 bases, and 14 bases lay between the germline ends. Germline CDR1 reads SEHNR; CDR2 reads FQNEAQ (reference sequence). The CDR3 sequence: CASSLGQTPGTGELFF. CDR3 bases: TGTGCCAGCAGCTTAGGCCAGACTCCGGGGACCGGGGAGCTGTTTTTT.

This clonotype was observed many times. The chain has TRBV24-1 and TRBJ2-1; D not resolved. The CDR3 totals 16 residues. The germline gives CDR1 KGHDR, CDR2 SFDVKD. V was pared by 4 bases and J by 0 bases, with 12 bases between. CDR3 coding DNA: TGTGCCACCAGTGACCGAGGATACAGCTCCTACAATGAGCAGTTCTTC. It codes for CATSDRGYSSYNEQFF.

There are many counts of this clonotype. This chain joins TRBV24-1 and TRBJ2-3; D is unclear. The CDR3 consists of 13 residues. Germline V CDR1 and CDR2: KGHDR, SFDVKD. With 5 bases removed from V and 0 bases from J, the gap between germline ends came to 5 bases. The CDR3 loop reads CATSGVSTDTQYF. DNA for the CDR3: TGTGCCACCAGTGGGGTTAGCACAGATACGCAGTATTTT.

There are many counts of this clonotype. The rearrangement links TRBV7-3 to TRBJ1-2; 8 bases are a match to TRBD1. With 4 bases clipped from V and 3 bases from J, the junction kept 4 bases outside the gene matches. The CDR3 totals 14 residues. The germline gives CDR1 SGHTA, CDR2 FQGTGA. DNA of the CDR3: TGTGCCAGCAGCTCGGGACAGGCTGACTATGGCTACACCTTC. Protein sequence: CASSSGQADYGYTF.

The sample holds many counts of this clonotype. The chain combines TRBV3-1 with TRBJ1-5; possible D gene TRBD1, 5 bases. CDR1 and CDR2 from the germline V gene are LGHDT and YNNKEL (reference sequence). V was clipped by 7 bases and J by 6 bases, with 13 bases between them. The CDR3 covers 13 residues. Written as DNA, the CDR3 is TGTGCCAGCATCCCGAAGCAGGGTCAGCCCCAGCATTTT. It encodes CASIPKQGQPQHF.